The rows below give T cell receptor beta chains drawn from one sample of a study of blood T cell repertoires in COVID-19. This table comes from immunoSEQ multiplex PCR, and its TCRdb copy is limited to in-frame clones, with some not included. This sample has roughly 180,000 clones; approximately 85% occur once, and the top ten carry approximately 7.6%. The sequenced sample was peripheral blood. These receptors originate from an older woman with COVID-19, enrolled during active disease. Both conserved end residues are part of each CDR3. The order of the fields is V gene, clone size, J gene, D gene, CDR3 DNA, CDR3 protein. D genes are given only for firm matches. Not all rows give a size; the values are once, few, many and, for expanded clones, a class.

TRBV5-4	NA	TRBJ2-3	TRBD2	TGTGCCAGCAGCGTCCCTCGCGGGGGGGTGGGCACAGATACGCAGTATTTT	CASSVPRGGVGTDTQYF
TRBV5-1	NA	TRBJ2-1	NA	TGCGCCAGCAGCTCGGGACAAAACAATGAGCAGTTCTTC	CASSSGQNNEQFF
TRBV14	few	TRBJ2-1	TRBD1	TGTGCCAGCAGCCCGGCCAGGGGGAGCTCCTACAATGAGCAGTTCTTC	CASSPARGSSYNEQFF
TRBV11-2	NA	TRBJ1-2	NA	TGTGCCAGCAGCTCCGGTGGGGCATATGGCTACACCTTC	CASSSGGAYGYTF
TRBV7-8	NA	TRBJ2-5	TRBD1	TGTGCCAGCAGCTTAGGGGGACAGTCCCACCAAGAGACCCAGTACTTC	CASSLGGQSHQETQYF
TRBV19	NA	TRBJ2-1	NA	TGTGCCAGTAGTTCCGAGGGTACCTACAATGAGCAGTTCTTC	CASSSEGTYNEQFF
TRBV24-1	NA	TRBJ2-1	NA	TGTGCCACCAGTGGGACCGGGACATCGCACTACAATGAGCAGTTCTTC	CATSGTGTSHYNEQFF
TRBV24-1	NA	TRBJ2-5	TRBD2	TGTGCCACCAGTGATTTTAGCGGGAGGAGGGAGACCCAGTACTTC	CATSDFSGRRETQYF
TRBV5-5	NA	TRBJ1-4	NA	TGTGCCAGCAGCTTGGCCTCGACAGAAGGGGAAAAACTGTTTTTT	CASSLASTEGEKLFF
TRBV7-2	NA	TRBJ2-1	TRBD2	TGTGCCAGCAGCTTAAATTTTGTAGGGAGCGGGAGGAACAATGAGCAGTTCTTC	CASSLNFVGSGRNNEQFF
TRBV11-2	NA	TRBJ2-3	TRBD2	TGTGCCAGCAGCTTAGCGGGGGGGGAGGATACGCAGTATTTT	CASSLAGGEDTQYF
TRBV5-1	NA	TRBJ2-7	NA	TGCGCCAGCAGCCCGGTGAGCGGGCAGGGGGTGGCATACGAGCAGTACTTC	CASSPVSGQGVAYEQYF
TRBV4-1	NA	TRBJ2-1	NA	TGCGCCAGCAGCGCCCGGGGGGCCAATGAGCAGTTCTTC	CASSARGANEQFF
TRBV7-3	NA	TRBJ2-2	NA	TGTGCCAGCAGCCGAGTGGACACCGGGGAGCTGTTTTTT	CASSRVDTGELFF
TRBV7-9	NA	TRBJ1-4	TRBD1	TGTGCCAGCAGCCCAGACAGGGTGCCCCTCACTAATGAAAAACTGTTTTTT	CASSPDRVPLTNEKLFF
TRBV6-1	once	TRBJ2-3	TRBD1	TGTGCCAGCAGTGAGACAGGGGGCTCTTCTCATATCGCAGATACGCAGTATTTT	CASSETGGSSHIADTQYF
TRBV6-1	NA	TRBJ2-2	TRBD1	TGTGCCAGCAGTGAAACAGGGGGCCGGATCGGGGAGCTGTTTTTT	CASSETGGRIGELFF
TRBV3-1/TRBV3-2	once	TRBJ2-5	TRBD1	TGTGCCAGCAGCGCCAGGGGGCAAGAGACCCAGTACTTC	CASSARGQETQYF
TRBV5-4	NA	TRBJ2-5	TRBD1	TGTGCCAGCAGCTCGACAGGGGTTCAAGAGACCCAGTACTTC	CASSSTGVQETQYF
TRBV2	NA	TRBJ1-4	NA	TGTGCCAGCAGCTTGGAGAGGAATGAAAAACTGTTTTTT	CASSLERNEKLFF
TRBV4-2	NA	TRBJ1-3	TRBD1	TGTGCCAGCAGCGCACAGGGGAACTCTGGAAACACCATATATTTT	CASSAQGNSGNTIYF
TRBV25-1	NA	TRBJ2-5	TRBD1	TGTGCCAGCAGGGGACCGGGACAGGGTTGGGAGACCCAGTACTTC	CASRGPGQGWETQYF
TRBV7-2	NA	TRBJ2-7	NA	TGTGCCAGCAGCCCCCTGGGCGGGGGAGGGGGGTATCGGGAGCAGTACTTC	CASSPLGGGGGYREQYF
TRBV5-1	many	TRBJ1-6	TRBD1	TGCGCCAGCAGGGGAGGGCAAGGACAGGGGAATTCACCCCTCCACTTT	CASRGGQGQGNSPLHF
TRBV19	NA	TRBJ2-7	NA	TGTGCCAGTAGTAACCGGCCAGGTACCTACGAGCAGTACTTC	CASSNRPGTYEQYF
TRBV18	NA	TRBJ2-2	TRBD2	TGTGCCAGCTCACCCCCCGGGACTAGGAGCACCGGGGAGCTGTTTTTT	CASSPPGTRSTGELFF
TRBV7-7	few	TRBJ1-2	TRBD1	TGTGCTAGCAACGTAACTCGGGACAGGGCAAGTAACTATGGCTACACCTTC	CASNVTRDRASNYGYTF
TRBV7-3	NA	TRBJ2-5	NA	TGTGCCAGCAGCTCCCGGACAGCCCAAGAGACCCAGTACTTC	CASSSRTAQETQYF
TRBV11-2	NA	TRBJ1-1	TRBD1	TGTGCCAGCAGCTCAACAGGGGTCACTGAAGCTTTCTTT	CASSSTGVTEAFF
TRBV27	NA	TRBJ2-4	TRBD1	TGTGCCAGCAGTTCGGGACAGGCCAAAAACATTCAGTACTTC	CASSSGQAKNIQYF
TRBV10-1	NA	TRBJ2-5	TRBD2	TGCGCCAGCAGAGGGACTAGCATGGGAGAGACCCAGTACTTC	CASRGTSMGETQYF
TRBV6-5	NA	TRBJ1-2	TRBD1	TGTGCCAGCAGTTCACCCTCGACAGGGTCGAACTATGGCTACACCTTC	CASSSPSTGSNYGYTF
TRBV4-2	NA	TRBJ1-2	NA	TGTGCCAGCAGCCAAGATCCCCCGGGTCTTGGCTACACCTTC	CASSQDPPGLGYTF
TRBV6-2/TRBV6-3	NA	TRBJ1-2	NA	TGTGCCAGCAGTCCCTATGCGCTAGGACAGAGCTATGGCTACACCTTC	CASSPYALGQSYGYTF
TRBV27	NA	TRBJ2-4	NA	TGTGCCAGCAGGCCCACGGGGACTCTCCCGGGTCCAGCCAAAAACATTCAGTACTTC	CASRPTGTLPGPAKNIQYF
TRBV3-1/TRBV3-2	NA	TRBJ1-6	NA	TGTGCCAGCAGCCAAGGCCCGAGGGATAATTCACCCCTCCACTTT	CASSQGPRDNSPLHF
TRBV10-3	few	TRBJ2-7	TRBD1	TGTGCCATCAGTGGAGGGACAGTGGGCTACGAGCAGTACTTC	CAISGGTVGYEQYF
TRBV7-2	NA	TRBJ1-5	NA	TGTGCCAGCAACATCCTGGGGGGGGGCAACAATCAGCCCCAGCATTTT	CASNILGGGNNQPQHF
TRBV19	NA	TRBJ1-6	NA	TGTGCCAGTAGAGGAGATTCGAATTCACCCCTCCACTTT	CASRGDSNSPLHF
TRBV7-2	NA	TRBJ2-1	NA	TGTGCCAGCAGCTTAGGGTCAGGGCCGAGTGAGCAGTTCTTC	CASSLGSGPSEQFF
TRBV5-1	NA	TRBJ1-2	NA	TGCGCCAGCAGCTTGGCCAGGACAGTTGACGGCTACACCTTC	CASSLARTVDGYTF
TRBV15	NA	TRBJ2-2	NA	TGTGCCACCAGCAGAGCACAGCCAAACACCGGGGAGCTGTTTTTT	CATSRAQPNTGELFF
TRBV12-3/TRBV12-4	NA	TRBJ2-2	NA	TGTGCCAGCACCTTTCTCGGGACCGGGGAGCTGTTTTTT	CASTFLGTGELFF
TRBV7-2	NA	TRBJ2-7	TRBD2	TGTGCCAGCAGCTTAGCGGGACTAGCCTCCTACGAGCAGTACTTC	CASSLAGLASYEQYF
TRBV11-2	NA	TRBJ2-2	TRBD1	TGTGCCAGCAGCGCTACGGGACAGCTCACCGGGGAGCTGTTTTTT	CASSATGQLTGELFF
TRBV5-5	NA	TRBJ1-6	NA	TGTGCCAGCAGTCCAGTTAACTATAATTCACCCCTCCACTTT	CASSPVNYNSPLHF
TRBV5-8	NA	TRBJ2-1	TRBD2	TGTGCCAGCAGCTTGGAGAGGGGACTACAATATGAGCAGTTCTTC	CASSLERGLQYEQFF
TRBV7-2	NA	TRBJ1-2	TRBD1	TGTGCCAGCAGCTCTGGGACAGATAATGGCTACACCTTC	CASSSGTDNGYTF
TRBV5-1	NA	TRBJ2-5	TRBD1	TGCGCCAGCAGCTTGGGACAGGGGACGCAGACCCAGTACTTC	CASSLGQGTQTQYF
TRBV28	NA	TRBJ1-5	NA	TGTGCCACTCAACCCCTAGGGGGCAATCAGCCCCAGCATTTT	CATQPLGGNQPQHF
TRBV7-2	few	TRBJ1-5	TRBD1	TGTGCCAGCAGCTTATCCGGACAGGGGGCGGAACAGCCCCAGCATTTT	CASSLSGQGAEQPQHF
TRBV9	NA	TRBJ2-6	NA	TGTGCCAGCAGCTCGGGGGATACAGGCAACGTCCTGACTTTC	CASSSGDTGNVLTF
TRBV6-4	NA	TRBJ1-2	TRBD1	TGTGCCAGCAAAAGGGACAGTACTTCATATGGCTACACCTTC	CASKRDSTSYGYTF
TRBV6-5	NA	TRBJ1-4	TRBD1	TGTGCCAGCAGTTGGGACAGGCAATTGGAAAAACTGTTTTTT	CASSWDRQLEKLFF
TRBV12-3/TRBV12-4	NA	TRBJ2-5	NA	TGTGCCAGCAGCCCAGGGATTCAAGAGACCCAGTACTTC	CASSPGIQETQYF
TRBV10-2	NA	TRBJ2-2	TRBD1	TGCGCCAGCAGTGGGGGACAGGTCGCCGGGGAGCTGTTTTTT	CASSGGQVAGELFF
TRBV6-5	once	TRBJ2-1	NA	TGTGCCAGCCGCCCGAGCGGGTTGGATGAGCAGTTCTTC	CASRPSGLDEQFF
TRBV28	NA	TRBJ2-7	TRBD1	TGTGCCAGCGAGTCGGGGGACAGGGGGTACGAGCAGTACTTC	CASESGDRGYEQYF
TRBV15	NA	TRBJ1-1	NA	TGTGCCACCAGCAGAGACCGGAGTTCTGAAGCTTTCTTT	CATSRDRSSEAFF